Listed here are 10 T cell receptor beta chains from one sample, sequenced in a study of cytomegalovirus exposure and HLA in healthy donors. Use of 60 Vbeta and 13 Jbeta primers characterized the PCR. Generated by immunoSEQ multiplex PCR, the TCRdb table keeps only in-frame clones and is missing some. Here the sample spans over 150,000 clones, about 85% being singletons. Sequenced material: PBMCs. The receptors derive from a boy under 10 years old in good health and CMV-seronegative.

The chain links TRBV6-1 to TRBJ1-2; tentatively, D is TRBD1 (6 bases). Germline CDR1 MNHNS, CDR2 SASEGT. The CDR3 runs 15 residues. Between the trimmed V and J ends, which lost 2 bases and 2 bases, there was a span of 12 bases. The CDR3 coding sequence is TGTGCCAGCAGTGAAAGCTCAGGGGCGAACTATGGCTACACCTTC. This gives the protein CASSESSGANYGYTF.

The J gene is TRBJ2-7, the V gene TRBV13; 10 bases match TRBD2. With 5 bases clipped from V and 0 bases from J, the junction kept 7 bases outside the gene matches. The CDR3 is 16 amino acids. CDR1 PRHDT and CDR2 FYEKMQ come from the germline V gene (reference sequence). The CDR3 sequence is CASSLLGLAASYEQYF. The CDR3 DNA is TGTGCCAGCAGCCTATTAGGACTAGCGGCCTCCTACGAGCAGTACTTC. Looking up the rest from reference TRBV13 and TRBJ2-7 gives the full variable domain: AAGVIQSPRHLIKEKRETATLKCYPIPRHDTVYWYQQGPGQDPQFLISFYEKMQSDKGSIPDRFSAQQFSDYHSELNMSSLELGDSALYFCASSLLGLAASYEQYFGPGTRLTVT.

In this sample, this clone turned up a few times. The V gene is TRBV7-9, the J gene TRBJ1-1; tentatively, D is TRBD1 (5 bases). V was cut by 5 bases and J by 5 bases, with 12 bases left in between. This CDR3 is 13 amino acids long. CDR1 is SEHNR and CDR2 is FQNEAQ in the germline V gene (reference sequence). CDR3 region: CASSPDSRTEAFF. The CDR3 bases are TGTGCCAGCAGCCCCGACAGCAGGACTGAAGCTTTCTTT.

The chain joins TRBV15 to TRBJ2-7; 10 bases line up with TRBD2. CDR3 length: 15 residues. The trim removed 3 bases at V and 0 bases at J, leaving 2 bases unmatched. Germline values: CDR1 LNHNV, CDR2 YYDKDF (reference sequence). The CDR3 sequence: CATSRLAGGSYEQYF. CDR3 sequence (DNA): TGTGCCACCAGCAGGTTAGCGGGAGGCTCCTACGAGCAGTACTTC.

The gene calls are TRBV5-1 and TRBJ2-3, with 9 bases that match TRBD2. Trimming cost V 4 bases and J 0 bases; bases outside gene matches: 18. This CDR3 is built from 20 residues. Per the germline V gene, CDR1 is SGHRS and CDR2 is YFSETQ. In DNA form, the CDR3 reads TGCGCCAGCAGCCACTGGGTAGCGGGAGTAACCGGGTCTAGCACAGATACGCAGTATTTT. It specifies CASSHWVAGVTGSSTDTQYF.

A few counts support this clone. The chain uses TRBV5-4 and TRBJ2-1, with 11 bases aligning to TRBD2. The trim removed 5 bases at V and 7 bases at J, leaving 11 bases unmatched. The germline CDR1 and CDR2 sequences are SGHNT and YYREEE (reference sequence). The CDR3 contains 16 residues. As DNA, the CDR3 is TGTGCCAGCAGTCGGACTAGCGGGCCTACGGGGAATGAGCAGTTCTTC. As protein: CASSRTSGPTGNEQFF.

Remarks on this clone: One junction end disagrees with the germline gene, perhaps due to a read error. The chain has TRBV5-1 and TRBJ2-1; 9 nucleotides align to TRBD1. Germline CDR1 reads SGHRS; CDR2 reads YFSETQ. This CDR3 has 14 residues. Written as DNA, the CDR3 is TGCGCCAGCAGCGGCCGGGACAGGGAGAATGGGCAGTTCTTC. Its protein product is CASSGRDRENGQFF.

V usage is TRBV5-6 and J usage is TRBJ2-3, with 9 bases identical to TRBD1. The CDR3 sequence is 17 residues long. CDR1 SGHDT and CDR2 YYEEEE come from the germline V gene. The ends lost 0 bases at V and 2 bases at J; junction bases unmatched: 7. DNA of the CDR3: TGTGCCAGCAGCTTGGTGCCGGGACAGGGAACCACAGATACGCAGTATTTT. It is translated as CASSLVPGQGTTDTQYF.

This clone was observed a single time. This chain joins TRBV28 and TRBJ1-1, with 11 bases aligning to TRBD1. The V gene end was trimmed by 5 bases and the J gene end by 4 bases; junction bases not matched to a gene: 6. The germline V gene encodes CDR1 MDHEN and CDR2 SYDVKM. CDR3 length: 15 amino acids. This chain's CDR3 is CASSSGQGAVTEAFF. The DNA of the CDR3 is TGTGCCAGCAGTAGCGGACAGGGGGCGGTCACTGAAGCTTTCTTT.

J is TRBJ2-5 and V is TRBV10-3; TRBD2 matches 10 bases. Germline assignment: CDR1 ENHRY and CDR2 SYGVKD. This CDR3 is built from 14 residues. With 3 bases clipped from V and 2 bases from J, the junction kept 0 bases outside the gene matches. CDR3 loop: CAISEAGGQETQYF. The CDR3 DNA sequence: TGTGCCATCAGTGAAGCGGGAGGGCAAGAGACCCAGTACTTC.